One T cell receptor beta chain is described in this entry. This sample is part of a study of blood T cell repertoires in COVID-19. After removal of 1 base from V and 4 bases from J, the junction contained 5 bases not matched to a gene. This CDR3 comprises 15 residues. In germline, CDR1 is SGHVS, CDR2 FNYEAQ. Here immunoSEQ multiplex PCR was the method, and the copy in TCRdb shows in-frame clones only, minus some. The data hold more than 300,000 clones, with roughly 82% observed a single time. The sequence came from a woman aged 45-65 years with acute or convalescent COVID-19. The specimen sequenced was peripheral blood. This sequence joins TRBV7-6 and TRBJ2-5, with TRBD2 identical over 8 bases. CDR3 residues: CASSLESRGGETQYF. The CDR3 coding sequence is TGTGCCAGCAGCTTAGAATCCCGGGGGGGAGAGACCCAGTACTTC.